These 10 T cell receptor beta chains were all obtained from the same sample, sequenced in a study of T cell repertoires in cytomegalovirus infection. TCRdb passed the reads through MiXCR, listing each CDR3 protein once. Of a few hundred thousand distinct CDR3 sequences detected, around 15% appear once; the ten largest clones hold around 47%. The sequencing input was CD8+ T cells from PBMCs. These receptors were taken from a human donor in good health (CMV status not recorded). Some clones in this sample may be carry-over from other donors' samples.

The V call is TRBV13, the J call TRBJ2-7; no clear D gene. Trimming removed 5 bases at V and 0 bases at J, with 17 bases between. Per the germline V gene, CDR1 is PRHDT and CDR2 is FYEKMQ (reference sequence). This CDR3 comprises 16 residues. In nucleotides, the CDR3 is TGTGCCAGCAGCGTCCGGGCCTCCCCTTTCTCCTACGAGCAGTACTTC. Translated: CASSVRASPFSYEQYF.

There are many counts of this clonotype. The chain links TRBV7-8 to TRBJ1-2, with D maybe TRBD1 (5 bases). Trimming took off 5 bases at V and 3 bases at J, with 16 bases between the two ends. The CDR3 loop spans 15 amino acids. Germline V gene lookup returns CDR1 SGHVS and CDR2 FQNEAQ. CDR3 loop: CASSPDGGFDYGYTF. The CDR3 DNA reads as TGTGCCAGCAGCCCAGACGGGGGATTCGACTATGGCTACACCTTC.

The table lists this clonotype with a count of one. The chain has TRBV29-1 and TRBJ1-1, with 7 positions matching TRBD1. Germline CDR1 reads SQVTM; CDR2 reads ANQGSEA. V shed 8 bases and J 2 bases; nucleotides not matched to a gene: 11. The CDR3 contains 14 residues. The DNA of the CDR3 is TGCAGCAGAGAGGGCAGGGGGTTAAACACTGAAGCTTTCTTT. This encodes CSREGRGLNTEAFF.

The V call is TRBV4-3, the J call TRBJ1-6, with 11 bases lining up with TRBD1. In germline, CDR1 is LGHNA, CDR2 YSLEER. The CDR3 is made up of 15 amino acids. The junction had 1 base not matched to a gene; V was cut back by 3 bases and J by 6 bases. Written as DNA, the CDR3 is TGCGCCAGCAGCCACGGGACAGGGGGTAATTCACCCCTCCACTTT. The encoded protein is CASSHGTGGNSPLHF.

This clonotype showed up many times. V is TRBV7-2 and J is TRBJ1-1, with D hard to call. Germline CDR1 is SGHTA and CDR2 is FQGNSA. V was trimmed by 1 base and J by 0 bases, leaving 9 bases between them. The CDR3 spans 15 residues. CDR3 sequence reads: CASSLGPGMNTEAFF. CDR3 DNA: TGTGCCAGCAGCTTAGGCCCAGGCATGAACACTGAAGCTTTCTTT. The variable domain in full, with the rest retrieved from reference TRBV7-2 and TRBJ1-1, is GAGVSQSPSNKVTEKGKDVELRCDPISGHTALYWYRQSLGQGLEFLIYFQGNSAPDKSGLPSDRFSAERTGGSVSTLTIQRTQQEDSAVYLCASSLGPGMNTEAFFGQGTRLTVV.

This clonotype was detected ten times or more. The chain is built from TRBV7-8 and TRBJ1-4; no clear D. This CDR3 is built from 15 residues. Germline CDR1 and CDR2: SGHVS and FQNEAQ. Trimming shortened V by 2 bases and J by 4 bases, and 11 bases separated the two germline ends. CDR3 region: CASSLYLQRNEKLFF. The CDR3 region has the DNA TGTGCCAGCAGCTTATATCTCCAGCGTAATGAAAAACTGTTTTTT.

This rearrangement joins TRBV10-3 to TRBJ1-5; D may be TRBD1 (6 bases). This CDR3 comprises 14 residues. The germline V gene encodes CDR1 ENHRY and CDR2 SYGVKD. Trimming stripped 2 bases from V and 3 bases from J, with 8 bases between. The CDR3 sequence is CAISEGGLNQPQHF. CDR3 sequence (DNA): TGTGCCATCAGTGAGGGGGGCCTCAATCAGCCCCAGCATTTT.

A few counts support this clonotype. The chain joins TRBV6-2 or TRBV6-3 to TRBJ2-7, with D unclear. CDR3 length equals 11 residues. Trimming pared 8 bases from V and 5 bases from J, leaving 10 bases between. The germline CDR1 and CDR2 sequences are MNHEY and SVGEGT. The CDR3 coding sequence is TGTGCCAGCTTGCGGAAGGACGAGCAGTACTTC. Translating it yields CASLRKDEQYF.

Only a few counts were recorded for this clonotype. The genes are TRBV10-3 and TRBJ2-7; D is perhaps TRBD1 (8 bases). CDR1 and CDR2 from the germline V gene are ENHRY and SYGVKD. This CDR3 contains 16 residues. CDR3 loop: CAIRPSDREGNYEQYF. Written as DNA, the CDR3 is TGTGCTATTAGACCCTCGGACAGGGAGGGGAACTACGAGCAGTACTTC.

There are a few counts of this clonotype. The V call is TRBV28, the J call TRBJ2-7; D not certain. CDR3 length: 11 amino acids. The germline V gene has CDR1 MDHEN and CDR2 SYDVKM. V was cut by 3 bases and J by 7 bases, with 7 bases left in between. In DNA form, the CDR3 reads TGTGCCAGCAGTTTCGCGGAGGAGCAGTACTTC. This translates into CASSFAEEQYF.